This T cell receptor (beta chain) was sequenced during a study of cytomegalovirus exposure and HLA in healthy donors. Points on this clone: Its antigen is currently unknown.

Findings and caveats of the study: Among immune exposure information, only CMV serostatus was available.

V was trimmed by 5 bases and J by 1 base, leaving 11 bases between them. The germline CDR1 and CDR2 sequences are SEHNR and FQNEAQ (reference sequence). The CDR3 extends over 14 amino acids. The PCR ran on 60 Vbeta and 13 Jbeta primers. In the source study's methods: The count from a later analysis was 79 million or so unique TCR beta chains, some 12 million of them shared. TCRdb keeps only in-frame clones here, not all; method: immunoSEQ multiplex PCR. V, J and clone size were drawn from that table, and D and trimming were deduced from the DNA. The table counts about 150,000 clones; 1.5% to 2% lies in the top ten.

The rearrangement joins TRBV7-9 to TRBJ2-5, with D perhaps matching TRBD1 (5 bases). Sequenced material: PBMCs. This clonotype was obtained from a woman aged 50 to 65 in good health and CMV-seronegative. The chain's CDR3 is CASSLFQGQETQYF. The CDR3 coding sequence is TGTGCCAGCAGCCTTTTCCAGGGCCAAGAGACCCAGTACTTC.